A selection of T cell receptor beta chains follows, all from one sample in a study of blood T cell repertoires in COVID-19. TCRdb keeps only in-frame clones here, not all; method: immunoSEQ multiplex PCR. The repertoire holds more than 200,000 clones, with 87% as singletons. Sequenced input: PBMCs or T cells enriched from blood (not recorded which). These receptors were obtained from a man aged 25-45 years who had recovered from COVID-19. Each CDR3 is given with its conserved first and last residue. Each record gives: D gene, J gene, V gene, clone size, CDR3 protein, CDR3 DNA. A D gene is named only where the DNA matches it firmly. Only some rows state a clone size, as once, few, many or a class for expanded clones.

TRBD1	TRBJ2-2	TRBV11-3	-	CASSGDSVYATGELFF	TGTGCCAGCAGCGGGGACAGCGTCTATGCCACCGGGGAGCTGTTTTTT
TRBD1	TRBJ1-2	TRBV5-1	-	CASSSTDRVYGYTF	TGCGCCAGCAGCTCAACTGACAGGGTCTATGGCTACACCTTC
TRBD2	TRBJ2-2	TRBV2	-	CASSEVAGESGELFF	TGTGCCAGCAGTGAAGTAGCGGGAGAGTCCGGGGAGCTGTTTTTT
TRBD1	TRBJ1-6	TRBV7-8	few	CASSLTGALYNSPLHF	TGTGCCAGCAGCCTCACAGGGGCCCTCTATAATTCACCCCTCCACTTT
-	TRBJ2-1	TRBV10-3	-	CAIKDSNGNEQFF	TGTGCCATCAAAGACTCCAACGGCAATGAGCAGTTCTTC
-	TRBJ1-6	TRBV6-5	-	CASSYEGHRNSPLHF	TGTGCCAGCAGTTACGAGGGACATCGTAATTCACCCCTCCACTTT
TRBD1	TRBJ2-1	TRBV18	-	CASSPGQYSSYNEQFF	TGTGCCAGCTCACCGGGACAGTACAGCTCCTACAATGAGCAGTTCTTC
TRBD1	TRBJ1-2	TRBV14	few	CASSQRDRDPSNYGYTF	TGTGCCAGCAGCCAAAGGGACAGGGACCCCTCTAACTATGGCTACACCTTC
-	TRBJ1-5	TRBV29-1	-	CSVGQRGGQHF	TGCAGCGTTGGCCAGAGAGGTGGCCAGCATTTT
-	TRBJ1-5	TRBV6-5	-	CASSYSSRTQPQHF	TGTGCCAGCAGTTACTCGAGCCGAACGCAGCCCCAGCATTTT
TRBD1	TRBJ1-2	TRBV5-5	-	CASSALRTGNGNYGYTF	TGTGCCAGCAGCGCTCTTAGGACAGGGAATGGCAACTATGGCTACACCTTC
TRBD1	TRBJ2-7	TRBV12-3/TRBV12-4	-	CASRSTGGYEQYF	TGTGCCAGCAGGAGTACAGGGGGCTACGAGCAGTACTTC
-	TRBJ2-2	TRBV7-6	few	CASSLGPGGGTGELFF	TGTGCCAGCAGCTTAGGGCCCGGGGGAGGTACCGGGGAGCTGTTTTTT